The 30 T cell receptor beta chains below come from one sample, sequenced in a study of cytomegalovirus exposure and HLA in healthy donors. Primers: 60 Vbeta forward and 13 Jbeta reverse. Generated by immunoSEQ multiplex PCR, the TCRdb table keeps only in-frame clones and is missing some. Counted here are 75,000 to 100,000 clones, roughly 76% occurring once; the ten biggest clones make up roughly 3.5%. The sample consisted of PBMCs. These receptors were collected from a man aged 35-49 years in good health and CMV-seronegative.

The rearrangement links TRBV7-2 to TRBJ1-5, with D perhaps matching TRBD1 (6 bases). The V end lost 8 bases, the J end lost 5 bases, and 19 bases lay between the germline ends. Germline assignment: CDR1 SGHTA and CDR2 FQGNSA. The CDR3 loop spans 15 amino acids. CDR3 amino acids: CASGPQGGVYQPQHF. CDR3 nucleotides: TGTGCCAGCGGCCCCCAAGGGGGAGTTTATCAGCCCCAGCATTTT. Full variable domain (missing parts from reference TRBV7-2 and TRBJ1-5): GAGVSQSPSNKVTEKGKDVELRCDPISGHTALYWYRQSLGQGLEFLIYFQGNSAPDKSGLPSDRFSAERTGGSVSTLTIQRTQQEDSAVYLCASGPQGGVYQPQHFGDGTRLSIL.

The genes are TRBV5-1 and TRBJ1-4; 7 bases are a match to TRBD1. The CDR3 sequence is 14 residues long. V was pared by 4 bases and J by 1 base, with 1 base of the junction left unmatched. Germline-derived CDR1 and CDR2 are SGHRS and YFSETQ. CDR3 DNA: TGCGCCAGCAGCCGGGACAGAACTAATGAAAAACTGTTTTTT. Protein: CASSRDRTNEKLFF.

V usage is TRBV7-2 and J usage is TRBJ2-7, with TRBD1 identical over 8 bases. In germline, CDR1 is SGHTA, CDR2 FQGNSA. The CDR3 runs to 12 residues. After removal of 3 bases from V and 10 bases from J, the junction contained 5 bases not matched to a gene. The CDR3 DNA is TGTGCCAGCAGCTTTGGACAGGGAAGACAGTACTTC. This encodes CASSFGQGRQYF.

The rearrangement links TRBV7-2 to TRBJ2-5, with D maybe TRBD2 (5 bases). With 3 bases removed from V and 5 bases from J, the gap between germline ends came to 16 bases. The CDR3 runs to 15 residues. CDR1 is SGHTA, CDR2 FQGNSA, per germline. CDR3 nucleotides: TGTGCCAGCAGCTTCCGTCGGAGCCCGGGGGAGACCCAGTACTTC. Protein: CASSFRRSPGETQYF.

The chain uses TRBV4-2 and TRBJ1-5; no clear D gene. The V end was cut by 3 bases, the J end by 1 base, with 13 bases between. Germline CDR1 is LGHNA and CDR2 is YNFKEQ. The length of the CDR3 is 16 residues. In DNA form, the CDR3 reads TGTGCCAGCAGCCAGGGCAGGTCTTTGAGCAATCAGCCCCAGCATTTT. Protein sequence: CASSQGRSLSNQPQHF.

J is TRBJ1-2 and V is TRBV5-1; D is perhaps TRBD1 (6 bases). Trimming left V 4 bases short and J 5 bases short, with 12 bases between. Germline V CDR1 and CDR2: SGHRS, YFSETQ. The CDR3 contains 13 residues. In DNA form, the CDR3 reads TGCGCCAGCAGCCCCGGACAGTTGTATGGCTACACCTTC. Its protein is CASSPGQLYGYTF.

The table lists this clone with a count of one. This sequence joins TRBV4-3 and TRBJ1-6; 9 nucleotides match TRBD1. Trimming cost V 2 bases and J 7 bases; bases outside gene matches: 9. The CDR3 is made up of 17 amino acids. Per the germline V gene, CDR1 is LGHNA and CDR2 is YSLEER. The CDR3 nucleotides read TGCGCCAGCAGCCAAAACGCGGGACAGGGCGGGAATTCACCCCTCCACTTT. Its translation is CASSQNAGQGGNSPLHF.

The CDR3 is CASSEKSLPQHF. CDR3 DNA: TGTGCCAGCAGCGAGAAAAGTCTGCCCCAGCATTTT. The chain uses TRBV5-5 and TRBJ1-5, with D unresolved. With 4 bases removed from V and 9 bases from J, the gap between germline ends came to 11 bases. The CDR3 consists of 12 residues. The germline gives CDR1 SGHKS, CDR2 YYEKEE (reference sequence).

V usage is TRBV14 and J usage is TRBJ1-1; no definite D call. The CDR3 has 17 amino acids. V dropped 3 bases and J dropped 0 bases, with 17 bases sitting between them. Germline CDR1 and CDR2: SGHDN and FVKESK. The CDR3 protein is CASSHFFGGRMNTEAFF. For the CDR3, the DNA is TGTGCCAGCAGCCACTTCTTTGGAGGGAGGATGAACACTGAAGCTTTCTTT.

This clone occurred once. The chain has TRBV2 and TRBJ1-1; D call uncertain. V lost 6 bases and J lost 1, with 9 bases in between. The CDR3 length is 13 residues. Germline V gene lookup returns CDR1 SNHLY and CDR2 FYNNEI. The CDR3 coding sequence is TGTGCCAGCAGAAAGGAGAGGAACACTGAAGCTTTCTTT. Protein: CASRKERNTEAFF.

The rearrangement joins TRBV5-1 to TRBJ1-5, with 9 bases aligning to TRBD1. This CDR3 is 16 amino acids long. The V segment lost 0 bases and the J segment 4 bases; nucleotides outside the gene matches: 5. CDR1 is SGHRS, CDR2 YFSETQ, per germline. The CDR3 coding sequence is TGCGCCAGCAGCTTGGGCCCGGGACAGGGTAATCAGCCCCAGCATTTT. Translating it yields CASSLGPGQGNQPQHF.

CDR3 residues: CASSLQVQGAGYNEQFF. CDR3 coding DNA: TGTGCCAGCAGTTTACAGGTACAGGGGGCCGGGTACAATGAGCAGTTCTTC. V is TRBV27 and J is TRBJ2-1; TRBD1 aligns across 9 bases. CDR3 length: 17 residues. Losses at the gene ends were 2 bases for V and 4 bases for J; bases not matched to a gene: 9. From germline, CDR1 is MNHEY and CDR2 SMNVEV (reference sequence).

Regarding this clone: The same CDR3 can be traced to other DNA sequences in this sample. The CDR3 DNA reads TGCGCCAGCAGCTTGCAGGGGAACACTGAAGCTTTCTTT. Amino acid sequence: CASSLQGNTEAFF. This rearrangement joins TRBV5-1 to TRBJ1-1; tentative D call: TRBD1 (5 bases). This CDR3 contains 13 residues. The V end lost 1 base, the J end lost 1 base, and 5 bases lay between the germline ends. Germline V gene lookup returns CDR1 SGHRS and CDR2 YFSETQ.

A word on this clone: Other nucleotide sequences in the sample specify the same CDR3. The chain carries TRBV5-1 and TRBJ2-5, with 7 positions matching TRBD1. From germline, CDR1 is SGHRS and CDR2 YFSETQ. The CDR3 length is 12 residues. The V and J ends lost 4 bases and 5 bases, in that order; junction bases with no gene match: 2. The CDR3 DNA is TGCGCCAGCAGCCTGGACAGGGAGACCCAGTACTTC. This gives the protein CASSLDRETQYF.

CDR3 nucleotides: TGTGCCAGCAGCTTACGGAGGAACACTGAAGCTTTCTTT. It yields the protein CASSLRRNTEAFF. The chain uses TRBV7-3 and TRBJ1-1, with D hard to call. V was trimmed by 2 bases and J by 1 base, leaving 5 bases between them. CDR3 length equals 13 residues. Per the germline V gene, CDR1 is SGHTA and CDR2 is FQGTGA.

The gene calls are TRBV5-1 and TRBJ2-3; a possible D gene is TRBD1 (5 bases). Looked up from germline, CDR1 is SGHRS and CDR2 is YFSETQ. This CDR3 is built from 15 residues. The ends were cut back, 0 bases at V and 4 bases at J, with 12 bases in the middle. The CDR3 region is CASSLADSQADTQYF. The CDR3 nucleotides read TGCGCCAGCAGCTTGGCCGACAGCCAGGCAGATACGCAGTATTTT.

On this clone: A read error is likely, as this CDR3 ends without the conserved phenylalanine or tryptophan. The DNA is left out, because the CDR3 cannot be placed on it with certainty; the CDR3 is given as TCRdb lists it. The chain carries TRBV4-1 and TRBJ1-1; the table assigns TRBD1, which was not confirmed against the DNA. The CDR3 contains 15 residues when both ends are counted. CDR1 MGHRA and CDR2 YSYEKL come from the germline V gene. CDR3 loop: CASSLGQGRSTEALV.

This chain links TRBV15 with TRBJ2-2, with 10 bases fitting TRBD1. The CDR3 is 15 residues long. Trimming took 3 bases from V and 6 from J; bases not matched to a gene: 4. Germline V gene lookup returns CDR1 LNHNV and CDR2 YYDKDF (reference sequence). For the CDR3, the DNA is TGTGCCACCAGCAGTGACAGGGGGCGGGCCGGGGAGCTGTTTTTT. It is translated as CATSSDRGRAGELFF.

This clone occurred a few times. The gene calls are TRBV10-3 and TRBJ1-1; tentative D call: TRBD1 (6 bases). The germline CDR1 and CDR2 sequences are ENHRY and SYGVKD. V gave up 7 bases and J gave up 0 bases, with 9 bases separating them. The CDR3 is made up of 13 amino acids. The CDR3 region has the DNA TGTGCCATCACGGGACACGTGAACACTGAAGCTTTCTTT. It yields the protein CAITGHVNTEAFF.

The chain uses TRBV7-7 and TRBJ1-1; a possible D gene is TRBD1 (6 bases). The CDR3 has 15 residues. Germline lookup yields CDR1 SSHAT and CDR2 FNYEAQ (reference sequence). The V end was cut by 5 bases, the J end by 0 bases, with 13 bases between. In DNA, the CDR3 is TGTGCCAGCAGCCCCATTGACAGGTTGAACACTGAAGCTTTCTTT. Its protein product is CASSPIDRLNTEAFF.

The chain employs TRBV27 and TRBJ2-7; TRBD2 matches at 7 bases. V lost 5 bases to trimming and J lost 10 bases; unmatched junction nucleotides: 11. Germline-derived CDR1 and CDR2 are MNHEY and SMNVEV (reference sequence). This CDR3 spans 13 amino acids. This chain's CDR3 is CASSLYRDYVQYF. As DNA, the CDR3 is TGTGCCAGCAGTCTCTACCGGGACTACGTACAGTACTTC.

The chain has TRBV11-3 and TRBJ2-1; TRBD1 agrees at 8 bases. CDR3 length: 15 residues. V shed 3 bases, J shed 7 bases, and the junction held 8 bases outside the gene matches. The germline V gene has CDR1 SGHNT and CDR2 YENEEA. The CDR3 coding sequence is TGTGCCAGCAGCTTTGATGGACAGGGAAAGAATGAGCAGTTCTTC. Protein sequence: CASSFDGQGKNEQFF. The whole variable domain, remainder taken from reference TRBV11-3 and TRBJ2-1, is EAGVVQSPRYKIIEKKQPVAFWCNPISGHNTLYWYLQNLGQGPELLIRYENEEAVDDSQLPKDRFSAERLKGVDSTLKIQPAELGDSAVYLCASSFDGQGKNEQFFGPGTRLTVL.

A note on this clone: The sample carries other DNA sequences with the same CDR3. CDR3 in amino acids: CASSRDRDGYTF. CDR3 sequence (DNA): TGTGCCAGCAGCCGCGACAGGGATGGCTACACCTTC. The chain couples TRBV2 to TRBJ1-2; 7 bases align to TRBD1. The CDR3 is made up of 12 amino acids. The ends lost 6 bases at V and 6 bases at J; junction bases unmatched: 4. The germline V gene encodes CDR1 SNHLY and CDR2 FYNNEI.

The rearrangement links TRBV6-1 to TRBJ2-2, with D perhaps TRBD1 (6 bases). The V and J ends lost 7 bases and 0 bases respectively, with 12 bases between them. Germline V gene data show CDR1 as MNHNS and CDR2 as SASEGT. CDR3 size: 15 residues. The CDR3 sequence is CASKRPGANTGELFF. CDR3 coding DNA: TGTGCCAGCAAGCGCCCAGGGGCGAACACCGGGGAGCTGTTTTTT.

The chain uses TRBV7-9 and TRBJ1-2; 7 nucleotides match TRBD1. V dropped 4 bases and J dropped 8; count of bases not matched to a gene: 7. CDR1 is SEHNR, CDR2 FQNEAQ, per germline (reference sequence). This CDR3 spans 13 amino acids. CDR3: CASSSPGGWGYTF. The CDR3 DNA reads TGTGCCAGCAGCTCTCCAGGGGGTTGGGGCTACACCTTC.

V usage is TRBV4-2 and J usage is TRBJ2-7, with D possibly TRBD2 on 6 matching bases. Germline CDR1 reads LGHNA; CDR2 reads YNFKEQ. V was clipped by 4 bases and J by 6 bases, with 13 bases between them. This CDR3 spans 13 amino acids. DNA for the CDR3: TGTGCCAGCAGCCCTAGGAGGGCTCTCGAGCAGTACTTC. This gives the protein CASSPRRALEQYF.

The rearrangement links TRBV6-1 to TRBJ1-3; 7 nucleotides line up with TRBD1. The CDR3 extends over 15 amino acids. Germline loops: CDR1 MNHNS, CDR2 SASEGT. V gave up 6 bases and J gave up 6 bases; unmatched junction bases: 11. The CDR3: CASSATGRIENTIYF. The CDR3 DNA reads as TGTGCCAGCAGCGCGACAGGGCGGATCGAAAACACCATATATTTT.

The chain combines TRBV7-3 with TRBJ2-5; D uncertain. V lost 3 bases and J lost 3, with 8 bases in between. The CDR3 runs to 13 residues. Per germline, CDR1 SGHTA and CDR2 FQGTGA. In DNA, the CDR3 is TGTGCCAGCAGCTTGGTGGGCAAAGAGACCCAGTACTTC. Protein sequence: CASSLVGKETQYF.

Here the CDR3 reads CASSSTGASYEQYF. The DNA of the CDR3 is TGTGCCAGCAGTTCGACAGGGGCATCTTACGAGCAGTACTTC. The chain has TRBV27 and TRBJ2-7; 8 positions match TRBD1. With V trimmed by 4 bases and J by 4 bases, 6 bases remained unmatched. Germline V CDR1 and CDR2: MNHEY, SMNVEV (reference sequence). The CDR3 runs to 14 residues.

The chain couples TRBV19 to TRBJ1-5; a possible D gene is TRBD1 (6 bases). The CDR3 extends over 14 amino acids. CDR1 LNHDA and CDR2 SQIVND come from the germline V gene (reference sequence). V lost 3 bases and J lost 6, with 12 bases in between. CDR3 residues: CASSISRGTQPQHF. In DNA form, the CDR3 reads TGTGCCAGTAGTATCAGCAGGGGCACTCAGCCCCAGCATTTT.